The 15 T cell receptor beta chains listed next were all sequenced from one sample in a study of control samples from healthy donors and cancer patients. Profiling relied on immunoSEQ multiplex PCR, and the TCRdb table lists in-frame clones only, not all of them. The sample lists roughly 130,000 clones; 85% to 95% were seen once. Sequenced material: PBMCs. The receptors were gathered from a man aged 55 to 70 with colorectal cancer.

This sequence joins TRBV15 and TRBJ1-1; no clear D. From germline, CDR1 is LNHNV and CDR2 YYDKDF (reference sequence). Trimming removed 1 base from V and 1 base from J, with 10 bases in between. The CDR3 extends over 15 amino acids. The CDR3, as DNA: TGTGCCACCAGCAGAGGAGGGAATCGGAACACTGAAGCTTTCTTT. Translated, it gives CATSRGGNRNTEAFF. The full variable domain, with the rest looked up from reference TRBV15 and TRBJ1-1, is DAMVIQNPRYQVTQFGKPVTLSCSQTLNHNVMYWYQQKSSQAPKLLFHYYDKDFNNEADTPDNFQSRRPNTSFCFLDIRSPGLGDTAMYLCATSRGGNRNTEAFFGQGTRLTVV.

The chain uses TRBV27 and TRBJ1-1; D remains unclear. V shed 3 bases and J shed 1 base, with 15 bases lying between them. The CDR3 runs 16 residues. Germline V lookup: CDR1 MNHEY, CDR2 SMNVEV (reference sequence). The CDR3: CASSFRPGEPNTEAFF. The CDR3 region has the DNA TGTGCCAGCAGTTTCCGTCCGGGAGAACCGAACACTGAAGCTTTCTTT.

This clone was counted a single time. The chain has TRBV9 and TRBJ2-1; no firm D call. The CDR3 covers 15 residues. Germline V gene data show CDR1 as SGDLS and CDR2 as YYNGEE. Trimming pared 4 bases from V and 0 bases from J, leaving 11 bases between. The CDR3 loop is CASSPGSNSYNEQFF. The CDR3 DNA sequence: TGTGCCAGCAGCCCCGGGTCAAACTCCTACAATGAGCAGTTCTTC.

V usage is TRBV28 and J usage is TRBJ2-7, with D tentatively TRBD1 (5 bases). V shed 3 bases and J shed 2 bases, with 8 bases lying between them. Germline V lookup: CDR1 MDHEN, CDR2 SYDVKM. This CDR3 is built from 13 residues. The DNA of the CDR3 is TGTGCCAGCAGTTTGACAGTTACCTACGAGCAGTACTTC. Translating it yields CASSLTVTYEQYF.

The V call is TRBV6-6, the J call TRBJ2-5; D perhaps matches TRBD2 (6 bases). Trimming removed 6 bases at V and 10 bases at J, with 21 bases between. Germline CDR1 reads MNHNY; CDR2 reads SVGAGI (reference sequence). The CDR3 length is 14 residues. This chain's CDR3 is CASSRDLGPGLQYF. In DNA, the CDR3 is TGTGCCAGCAGCCGCGACTTGGGCCCGGGACTCCAGTACTTC.

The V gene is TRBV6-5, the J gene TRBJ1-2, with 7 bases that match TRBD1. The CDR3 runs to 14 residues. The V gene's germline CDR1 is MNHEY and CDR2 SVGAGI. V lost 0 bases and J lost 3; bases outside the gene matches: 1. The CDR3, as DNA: TGTGCCAGCAGTTACTCAACAGGGGACTATGGCTACACCTTC. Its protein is CASSYSTGDYGYTF.

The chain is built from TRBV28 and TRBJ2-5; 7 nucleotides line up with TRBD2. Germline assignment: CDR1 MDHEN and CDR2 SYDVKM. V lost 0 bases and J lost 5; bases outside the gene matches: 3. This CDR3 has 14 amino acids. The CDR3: CASSLWTSSETQYF. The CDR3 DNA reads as TGTGCCAGCAGTTTATGGACTAGCAGCGAGACCCAGTACTTC.

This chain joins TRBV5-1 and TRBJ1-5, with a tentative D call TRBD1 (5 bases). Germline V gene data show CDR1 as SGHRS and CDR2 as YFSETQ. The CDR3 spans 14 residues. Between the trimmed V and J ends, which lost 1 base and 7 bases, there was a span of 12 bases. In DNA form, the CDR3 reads TGCGCCAGCAGCTTGAACGGGGGAGAGCAGCCCCAGCATTTT. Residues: CASSLNGGEQPQHF. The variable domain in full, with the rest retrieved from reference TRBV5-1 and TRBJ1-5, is KAGVTQTPRYLIKTRGQQVTLSCSPISGHRSVSWYQQTPGQGLQFLFEYFSETQRNKGNFPGRFSGRQFSNSRSEMNVSTLELGDSALYLCASSLNGGEQPQHFGDGTRLSIL.

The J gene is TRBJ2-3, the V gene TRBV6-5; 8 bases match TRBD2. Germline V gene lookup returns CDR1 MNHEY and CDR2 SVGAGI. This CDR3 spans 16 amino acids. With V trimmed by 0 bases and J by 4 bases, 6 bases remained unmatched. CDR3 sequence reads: CASSYSWAGGPDTQYF. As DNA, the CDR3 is TGTGCCAGCAGTTACTCGTGGGCGGGGGGCCCAGATACGCAGTATTTT.

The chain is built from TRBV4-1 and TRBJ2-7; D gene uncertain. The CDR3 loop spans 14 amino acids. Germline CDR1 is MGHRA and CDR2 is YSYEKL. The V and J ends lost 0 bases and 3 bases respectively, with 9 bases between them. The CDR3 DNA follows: TGCGCCAGCAGCCAAGACGTACCGAGCTACGAGCAGTACTTC. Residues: CASSQDVPSYEQYF.

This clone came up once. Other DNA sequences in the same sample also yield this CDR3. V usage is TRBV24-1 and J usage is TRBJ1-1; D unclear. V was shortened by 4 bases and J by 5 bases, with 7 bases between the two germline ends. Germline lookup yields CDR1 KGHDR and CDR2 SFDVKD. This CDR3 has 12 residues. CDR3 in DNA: TGTGCCACCAGTGAGGAGGGAACTGAAGCTTTCTTT. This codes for CATSEEGTEAFF.

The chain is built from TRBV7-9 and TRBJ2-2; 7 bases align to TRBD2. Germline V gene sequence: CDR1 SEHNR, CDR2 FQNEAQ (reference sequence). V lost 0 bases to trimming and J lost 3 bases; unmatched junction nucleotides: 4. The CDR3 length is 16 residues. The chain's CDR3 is CASSLAGTTYTGELFF. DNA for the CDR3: TGTGCCAGCAGCTTAGCTGGGACTACTTACACCGGGGAGCTGTTTTTT. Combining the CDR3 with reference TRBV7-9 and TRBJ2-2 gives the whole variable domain DTGVSQNPRHKITKRGQNVTFRCDPISEHNRLYWYRQTLGQGPEFLTYFQNEAQLEKSRLLSDRFSAERPKGSFSTLEIQRTEQGDSAMYLCASSLAGTTYTGELFFGEGSRLTVL.

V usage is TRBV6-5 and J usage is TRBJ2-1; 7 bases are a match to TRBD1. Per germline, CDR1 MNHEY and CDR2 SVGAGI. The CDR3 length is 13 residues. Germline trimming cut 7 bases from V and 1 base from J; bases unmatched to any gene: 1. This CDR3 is CASKGQSYNEQFF. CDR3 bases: TGTGCCAGCAAGGGACAGTCCTACAATGAGCAGTTCTTC.

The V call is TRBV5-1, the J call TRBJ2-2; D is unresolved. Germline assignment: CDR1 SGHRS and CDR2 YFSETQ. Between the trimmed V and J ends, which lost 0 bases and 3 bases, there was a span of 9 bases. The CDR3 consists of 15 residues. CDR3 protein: CASSLALEYTGELFF. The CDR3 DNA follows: TGCGCCAGCAGCTTGGCCCTGGAGTACACCGGGGAGCTGTTTTTT.

CDR3 DNA sequence: TGTGCCAGCAGCCGTCAATTTGAGCAGTTCTTC. Translating gives CASSRQFEQFF. This chain links TRBV11-2 with TRBJ2-1, with D unresolved. Looked up from germline, CDR1 is SGHAT and CDR2 is FQNNGV. This CDR3 has 11 residues. V lost 5 bases and J lost 9, with 8 bases in between. Variable domain in full (rest from reference TRBV11-2 and TRBJ2-1): EAGVAQSPRYKIIEKRQSVAFWCNPISGHATLYWYQQILGQGPKLLIQFQNNGVVDDSQLPKDRFSAERLKGVDSTLKIQPAKLEDSAVYLCASSRQFEQFFGPGTRLTVL.